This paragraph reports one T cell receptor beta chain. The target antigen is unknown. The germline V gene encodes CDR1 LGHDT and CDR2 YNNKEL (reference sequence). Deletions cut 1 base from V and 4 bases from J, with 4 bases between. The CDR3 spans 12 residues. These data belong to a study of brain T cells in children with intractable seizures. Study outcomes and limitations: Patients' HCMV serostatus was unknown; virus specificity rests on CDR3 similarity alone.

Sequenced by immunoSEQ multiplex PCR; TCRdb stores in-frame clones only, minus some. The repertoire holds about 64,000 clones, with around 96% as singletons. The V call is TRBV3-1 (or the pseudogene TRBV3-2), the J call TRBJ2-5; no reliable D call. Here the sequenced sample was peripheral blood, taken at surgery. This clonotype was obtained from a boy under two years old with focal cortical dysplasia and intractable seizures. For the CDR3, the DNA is TGTGCCAGCAGCCAAGGGGTAGAGACCCAGTACTTC. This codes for CASSQGVETQYF.